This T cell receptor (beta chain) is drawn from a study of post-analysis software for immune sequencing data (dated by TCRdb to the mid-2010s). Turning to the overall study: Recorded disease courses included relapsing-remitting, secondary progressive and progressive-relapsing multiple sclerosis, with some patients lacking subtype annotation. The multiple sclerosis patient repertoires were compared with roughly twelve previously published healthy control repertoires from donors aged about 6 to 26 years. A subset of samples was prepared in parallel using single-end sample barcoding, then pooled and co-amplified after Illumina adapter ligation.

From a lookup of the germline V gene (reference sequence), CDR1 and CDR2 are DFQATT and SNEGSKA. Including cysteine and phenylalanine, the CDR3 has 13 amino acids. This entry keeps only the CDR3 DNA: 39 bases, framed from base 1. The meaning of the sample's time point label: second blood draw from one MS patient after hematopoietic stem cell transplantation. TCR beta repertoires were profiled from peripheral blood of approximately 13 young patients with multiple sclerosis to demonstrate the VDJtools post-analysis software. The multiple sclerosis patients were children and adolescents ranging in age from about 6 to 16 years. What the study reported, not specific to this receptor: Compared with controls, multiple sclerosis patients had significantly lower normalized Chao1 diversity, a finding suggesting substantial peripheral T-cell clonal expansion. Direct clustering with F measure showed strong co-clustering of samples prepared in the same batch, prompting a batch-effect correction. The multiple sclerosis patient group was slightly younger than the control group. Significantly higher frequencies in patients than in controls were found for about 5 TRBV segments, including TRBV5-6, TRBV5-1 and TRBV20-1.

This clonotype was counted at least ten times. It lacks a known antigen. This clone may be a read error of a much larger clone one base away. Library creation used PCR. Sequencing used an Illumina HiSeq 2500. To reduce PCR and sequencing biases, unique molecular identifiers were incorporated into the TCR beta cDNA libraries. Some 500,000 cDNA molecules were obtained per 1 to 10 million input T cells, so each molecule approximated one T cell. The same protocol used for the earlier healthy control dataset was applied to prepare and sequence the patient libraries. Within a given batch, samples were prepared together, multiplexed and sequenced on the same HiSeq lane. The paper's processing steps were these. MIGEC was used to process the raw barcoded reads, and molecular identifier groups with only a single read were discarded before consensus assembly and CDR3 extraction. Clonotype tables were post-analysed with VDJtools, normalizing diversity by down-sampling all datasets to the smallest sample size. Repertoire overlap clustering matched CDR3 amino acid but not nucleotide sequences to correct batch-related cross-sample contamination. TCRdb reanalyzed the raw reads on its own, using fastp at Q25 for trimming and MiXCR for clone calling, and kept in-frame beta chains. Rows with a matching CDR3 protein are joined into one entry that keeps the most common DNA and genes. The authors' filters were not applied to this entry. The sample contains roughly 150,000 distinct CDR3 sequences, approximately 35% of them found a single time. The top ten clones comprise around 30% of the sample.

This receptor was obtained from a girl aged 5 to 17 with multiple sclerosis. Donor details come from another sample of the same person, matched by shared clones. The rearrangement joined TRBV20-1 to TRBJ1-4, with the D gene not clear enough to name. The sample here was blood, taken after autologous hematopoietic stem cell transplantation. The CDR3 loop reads CSARDLTDEKRFF. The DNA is TGCAGTGCTAGAGATCTGACGGATGAAAAACGGTTTTTT.